The 27 T cell receptor beta chains listed next were all sequenced from one sample in a study of cytomegalovirus exposure and HLA in healthy donors. The PCR used 60 Vbeta and 13 Jbeta primers. Some clones are missing from TCRdb's copy, which holds only in-frame ones; the method was immunoSEQ multiplex PCR. The sample totals about 200,000 clones; its top ten clones hold 0.7% to 0.8%. The sample comprised PBMCs. These receptors originate from a boy aged 5 to 17 in good health and CMV-seronegative.

V and J are TRBV7-3 and TRBJ2-7, with 8 positions matching TRBD1. CDR1 and CDR2 (germline): SGHTA, FQGTGA. CDR3 length: 14 amino acids. Trimming at V came to 3 bases and at J to 2 bases, leaving 3 bases not matched to a gene. The CDR3 bases are TGTGCCAGCAGCTTCGGACAGGGCCCCTACGAGCAGTACTTC. This encodes CASSFGQGPYEQYF.

The chain carries TRBV7-3 and TRBJ1-5, with a weak D call TRBD1 (6 bases). Germline V gives CDR1 SGHTA, CDR2 FQGTGA. V lost 8 bases, J lost 1 base, and 9 bases lay in between. CDR3 length equals 13 residues. CDR3: CASSRGSNQPQHF. DNA for the CDR3: TGTGCCAGCTCCAGGGGCAGCAATCAGCCCCAGCATTTT.

This chain joins TRBV19 and TRBJ2-2; 10 bases agree with TRBD1. The V gene's germline CDR1 is LNHDA and CDR2 SQIVND (reference sequence). Trimming cost V 6 bases and J 6 bases; bases outside gene matches: 4. The CDR3 spans 14 residues. CDR3 nucleotides: TGTGCCAGTAGGGACAGGGGGATCCCCGGGGAGCTGTTTTTT. Its translation is CASRDRGIPGELFF.

For the CDR3, the DNA is TGTGCCAGCAGCTTACACAGAGAGATCTATGGCTACACCTTC. Its translation: CASSLHREIYGYTF. V is TRBV7-2 and J is TRBJ1-2; the D is unclear. Deletions cut 2 bases from V and 4 bases from J, with 11 bases between. The germline CDR1 and CDR2 sequences are SGHTA and FQGNSA. The CDR3 contains 14 residues.

J is TRBJ2-1 and V is TRBV11-2; tentative D call: TRBD1 (5 bases). This CDR3 has 16 amino acids. Germline V gene data show CDR1 as SGHAT and CDR2 as FQNNGV. V gave up 1 base and J gave up 0 bases, with 10 bases separating them. This CDR3 reads CASSLGGAISYNEQFF. CDR3 bases: TGTGCCAGCAGCTTAGGTGGGGCCATCTCCTACAATGAGCAGTTCTTC.

The V gene is TRBV5-6, the J gene TRBJ2-1, with TRBD2 matching over 12 bases. The CDR3 runs to 13 residues. The junction had 2 bases not matched to a gene; V was cut back by 4 bases and J by 9 bases. Per the germline V gene, CDR1 is SGHDT and CDR2 is YYEEEE. The CDR3 nucleotides read TGTGCCAGCAGCCGGGGACTAGCGGGTGAGCAGTTCTTC. This codes for CASSRGLAGEQFF.

The chain combines TRBV19 with TRBJ1-2, with 10 bases identical to TRBD1. The length of the CDR3 is 16 residues. Germline values: CDR1 LNHDA, CDR2 SQIVND (reference sequence). Trimming removed 7 bases from V and 4 bases from J; junction bases left unmatched: 12. CDR3 sequence: CASMDWDRGSAYGYTF. In DNA form, the CDR3 reads TGTGCCAGTATGGATTGGGACAGGGGTTCCGCCTATGGCTACACCTTC.

This chain joins TRBV7-6 and TRBJ2-1; 7 bases are a match to TRBD1. Trimming at V came to 1 base and at J to 7 bases, leaving 4 bases not matched to a gene. CDR1 is SGHVS, CDR2 FNYEAQ, per germline. CDR3 size: 14 residues. Here the CDR3 reads CASSLGQGLNEQFF. CDR3 in DNA: TGTGCCAGCAGCTTAGGACAGGGTTTAAATGAGCAGTTCTTC.

V usage is TRBV5-1 and J usage is TRBJ1-2; TRBD1 matches 7 bases. This CDR3 has 14 residues. Trimming at V came to 4 bases and at J to 4 bases, leaving 7 bases not matched to a gene. CDR1 and CDR2 from the germline V gene are SGHRS and YFSETQ. The CDR3 loop is CASSTVDRIYGYTF. Here the CDR3 DNA reads TGCGCCAGCAGCACCGTGGACAGGATCTATGGCTACACCTTC.

The J gene is TRBJ1-4, the V gene TRBV4-1, with D uncertain. CDR3 length: 14 residues. The V gene's germline CDR1 is MGHRA and CDR2 YSYEKL. Trimming took off 4 bases at V and 0 bases at J, with 6 bases between the two ends. CDR3 DNA: TGCGCCAGCAGCCCGCCTACAACTAATGAAAAACTGTTTTTT. Translation: CASSPPTTNEKLFF.

The chain recombines TRBV19 with TRBJ1-5, with TRBD1 matching 7 bases. Germline CDR1 is LNHDA and CDR2 is SQIVND (reference sequence). The trim removed 6 bases at V and 7 bases at J, leaving 9 bases unmatched. This CDR3 has 14 amino acids. The chain's CDR3 is CASSMTGPRQPQHF. CDR3 in DNA: TGTGCCAGTAGCATGACAGGGCCTAGGCAGCCCCAGCATTTT.

The chain is built from TRBV10-3 and TRBJ2-7; 8 bases align to TRBD2. This CDR3 is built from 16 residues. Germline CDR1 reads ENHRY; CDR2 reads SYGVKD. After removal of 0 bases from V and 0 bases from J, the junction contained 4 bases not matched to a gene. This chain's CDR3 is CAISESGRGASYEQYF. For the CDR3, the DNA is TGTGCCATCAGTGAGTCCGGGCGGGGGGCCTCCTACGAGCAGTACTTC.

The rearrangement links TRBV4-1 to TRBJ2-7; weak D call: TRBD1 (6 bases). Germline V gene lookup returns CDR1 MGHRA and CDR2 YSYEKL. The CDR3 consists of 13 residues. V was trimmed by 3 bases and J by 3 bases, leaving 9 bases between them. The CDR3 loop is CASSHSRGYEQYF. The CDR3 coding sequence is TGCGCCAGCAGCCATTCCAGGGGCTACGAGCAGTACTTC.

The V call is TRBV28, the J call TRBJ2-5; 7 positions agree with TRBD1. CDR1 and CDR2 from the germline V gene are MDHEN and SYDVKM. With V trimmed by 6 bases and J by 3 bases, 13 bases remained unmatched. The CDR3 spans 16 residues. As DNA, the CDR3 is TGTGCCAGCAGAAAACCCAGGGGGTTCGGTGAAGAGACCCAGTACTTC. It yields the protein CASRKPRGFGEETQYF.

The chain links TRBV5-5 to TRBJ1-2; D remains unclear. V lost 0 bases, J lost 13 bases, and 19 bases lay in between. The CDR3 runs 14 residues. Germline V gene data show CDR1 as SGHKS and CDR2 as YYEKEE (reference sequence). DNA of the CDR3: TGTGCCAGCAGCTTGGCGTTCCAGGCAACATTTATCACCTTC. Its protein product is CASSLAFQATFITF.

This rearrangement joins TRBV7-3 to TRBJ2-2; 8 positions agree with TRBD1. Germline loops: CDR1 SGHTA, CDR2 FQGTGA. With 4 bases clipped from V and 10 bases from J, the junction kept 11 bases outside the gene matches. The CDR3 spans 15 residues. CDR3 coding DNA: TGTGCCAGCAGCTCCCTAATGACAGGGGTGGCGGAGCTGTTTTTT. Protein product: CASSSLMTGVAELFF. Full variable domain (remainder filled in from reference TRBV7-3 and TRBJ2-2): GAGVSQTPSNKVTEKGKYVELRCDPISGHTALYWYRQSLGQGPEFLIYFQGTGAADDSGLPNDRFFAVRPEGSVSTLKIQRTERGDSAVYLCASSSLMTGVAELFFGEGSRLTVL.

V gene TRBV5-1 combines with J gene TRBJ2-7; D is unresolved. The CDR3 covers 12 residues. Germline CDR1 is SGHRS and CDR2 is YFSETQ. Trimming removed 2 bases at V and 5 bases at J, with 8 bases between. The CDR3 coding sequence is TGCGCCAGCAGCTTTCCCTCAGACGAGCAGTACTTC. Its translation is CASSFPSDEQYF. Full variable domain (outside the CDR3, taken from reference TRBV5-1 and TRBJ2-7): KAGVTQTPRYLIKTRGQQVTLSCSPISGHRSVSWYQQTPGQGLQFLFEYFSETQRNKGNFPGRFSGRQFSNSRSEMNVSTLELGDSALYLCASSFPSDEQYFGPGTRLTVT.

For the CDR3, the DNA is TGTGCCACCGCGGGGGCAGGGCCTGAAGCTTTCTTT. Translated: CATAGAGPEAFF. The chain is built from TRBV15 and TRBJ1-1; a weak D match, TRBD1 (6 bases). V lost 8 bases, J lost 6 bases, and 13 bases lay in between. This CDR3 is 12 amino acids long. Per the germline V gene, CDR1 is LNHNV and CDR2 is YYDKDF (reference sequence).

The chain combines TRBV21-1 with TRBJ2-5; the D call of TRBD2 is as the table states it, not checked on the DNA. TRBV21-1 is deemed a pseudogene. The CDR3 has 13 residues. CDR3 sequence (DNA): TGTGCCAGCAGCAAGTACCCACGGGAGACCCAGTACTTC. It yields the protein CASSKYPRETQYF.

DNA for the CDR3: TGTGCCAGCAGCCCGCCAGGTCCTTCTCCTCCCTACGAGCAGTACTTC. It specifies CASSPPGPSPPYEQYF. The J gene is TRBJ2-7, the V gene TRBV7-9, with D unresolved. This CDR3 is 16 amino acids long. Germline CDR1 SEHNR, CDR2 FQNEAQ (reference sequence). V was trimmed by 5 bases and J by 2 bases, leaving 19 bases between them. The variable domain in full, with the rest retrieved from reference TRBV7-9 and TRBJ2-7, is DTGVSQNPRHKITKRGQNVTFRCDPISEHNRLYWYRQTLGQGPEFLTYFQNEAQLEKSRLLSDRFSAERPKGSFSTLEIQRTEQGDSAMYLCASSPPGPSPPYEQYFGPGTRLTVT.

This chain uses TRBV6-5 with TRBJ2-1, with 8 bases identical to TRBD2. V lost 5 bases to trimming and J lost 5 bases; unmatched junction nucleotides: 2. The germline V gene has CDR1 MNHEY and CDR2 SVGAGI. The CDR3 covers 13 residues. CDR3 loop: CASSNGGDNEQFF. The DNA of the CDR3 is TGTGCCAGCAGTAACGGGGGGGACAATGAGCAGTTCTTC.

The chain carries TRBV5-6 and TRBJ2-7; TRBD2 matches 8 bases. Trimming took 4 bases from V and 6 from J; bases not matched to a gene: 6. Germline values: CDR1 SGHDT, CDR2 YYEEEE. The CDR3 runs to 13 residues. The CDR3 loop reads CASSTAGGREQYF. CDR3 sequence (DNA): TGTGCCAGCAGCACTGCGGGGGGACGCGAGCAGTACTTC.

The chain recombines TRBV6-1 with TRBJ2-5, with 8 positions matching TRBD2. The CDR3 is 18 residues long. Unmatched junction bases numbered 16, after V lost 4 bases and J lost 3 bases. Germline-derived CDR1 and CDR2 are MNHNS and SASEGT. The CDR3 sequence is CASSAPAGGLRTEETQYF. CDR3 in DNA: TGTGCCAGCAGTGCCCCGGCGGGGGGTCTGCGCACGGAAGAGACCCAGTACTTC.

V is TRBV6-5 and J is TRBJ2-7, with D possibly TRBD1 on 5 matching bases. V dropped 9 bases and J dropped 4 bases, with 19 bases sitting between them. The CDR3 is 14 amino acids. CDR1 and CDR2 (germline): MNHEY, SVGAGI. The CDR3 DNA is TGTGCCAGTACCTACCAGGGAATCGGGTACGAGCAGTACTTC. This gives the protein CASTYQGIGYEQYF.

The V call is TRBV5-1, the J call TRBJ1-1; 9 bases align to TRBD1. Germline CDR1 reads SGHRS; CDR2 reads YFSETQ. The CDR3 length is 15 residues. The trim removed 0 bases at V and 6 bases at J, leaving 6 bases unmatched. In nucleotides, the CDR3 is TGCGCCAGCAGCTTGGATCGGACAGGGGTATCTGAAGCTTTCTTT. It encodes CASSLDRTGVSEAFF.

The CDR3 DNA is TGTGCCAGCAGCACAGGGACAGGGCGGGGGCAAGAGACCCAGTACTTC. Its translation is CASSTGTGRGQETQYF. V gene TRBV9 combines with J gene TRBJ2-5, with 9 bases matching TRBD1. Germline CDR1 and CDR2: SGDLS and YYNGEE. This CDR3 comprises 16 residues. The ends lost 4 bases at V and 2 bases at J; junction bases unmatched: 9.

The gene calls are TRBV29-1 and TRBJ2-7; 7 nucleotides line up with TRBD1. V shed 5 bases, J shed 3 bases, and the junction held 7 bases outside the gene matches. Germline values: CDR1 SQVTM, CDR2 ANQGSEA. The CDR3 covers 13 residues. This CDR3 reads CSVSHGQDYEQYF. In nucleotides, the CDR3 is TGCAGCGTTTCACACGGACAGGACTACGAGCAGTACTTC.